This TCR beta chain was sequenced during a study of T cells in localized non-small cell lung cancer. CDR3 length: 15 residues. V was cut by 3 bases and J by 5 bases, with 16 bases left in between. Germline CDR1 is SNHLY and CDR2 is FYNNEI. The table came from immunoSEQ multiplex PCR; TCRdb's copy has only in-frame clones and leaves some out. The data hold tens of thousands of clones, with roughly 86% observed a single time. The sample was peripheral blood, taken before any cancer treatment. This chain links TRBV2 with TRBJ1-1; a weak D match, TRBD1 (5 bases). The sequence was collected from a female donor of 60 years or more with stage I lung adenocarcinoma. The CDR3: CASSEGVWGETEAFF. The CDR3 nucleotides read TGTGCCAGCAGTGAGGGAGTTTGGGGGGAGACTGAAGCTTTCTTT.